The following is a T cell receptor (beta chain) sequence with its context. Looked up from germline, CDR1 is MNHEY and CDR2 is SVGAGI. The CDR3 consists of 15 residues. V was clipped by 4 bases and J by 6 bases, with 19 bases between them. CD8+ and CD4+ T cells taken from blood had their TCR beta sequenced. This entry comes from a study of CD8 T cells in Susac syndrome. It was with random hexamers that 0.5 to 1 ug RNA was reverse transcribed. Across 54 Vbeta and 13 Jbeta, TCR beta CDR3 was amplified with immunoSEQ multiplex PCR. In TCRdb, the immunoSEQ multiplex PCR reads were re-called with MiXCR into one record per CDR3 protein. Here the sample spans tens of thousands of distinct CDR3 sequences, over 90% being singletons.

The sample taken for sequencing was CD4+ T cells from PBMCs. The gene calls are TRBV6-5 and TRBJ2-7; TRBD1 is a possible D gene (6 bases). The receptor was isolated from a human donor with multiple sclerosis. The CDR3 loop reads CASSSPHRARGEQYF. The CDR3 coding sequence is TGTGCCAGCAGTTCTCCTCACAGGGCGAGGGGCGAGCAGTACTTC.